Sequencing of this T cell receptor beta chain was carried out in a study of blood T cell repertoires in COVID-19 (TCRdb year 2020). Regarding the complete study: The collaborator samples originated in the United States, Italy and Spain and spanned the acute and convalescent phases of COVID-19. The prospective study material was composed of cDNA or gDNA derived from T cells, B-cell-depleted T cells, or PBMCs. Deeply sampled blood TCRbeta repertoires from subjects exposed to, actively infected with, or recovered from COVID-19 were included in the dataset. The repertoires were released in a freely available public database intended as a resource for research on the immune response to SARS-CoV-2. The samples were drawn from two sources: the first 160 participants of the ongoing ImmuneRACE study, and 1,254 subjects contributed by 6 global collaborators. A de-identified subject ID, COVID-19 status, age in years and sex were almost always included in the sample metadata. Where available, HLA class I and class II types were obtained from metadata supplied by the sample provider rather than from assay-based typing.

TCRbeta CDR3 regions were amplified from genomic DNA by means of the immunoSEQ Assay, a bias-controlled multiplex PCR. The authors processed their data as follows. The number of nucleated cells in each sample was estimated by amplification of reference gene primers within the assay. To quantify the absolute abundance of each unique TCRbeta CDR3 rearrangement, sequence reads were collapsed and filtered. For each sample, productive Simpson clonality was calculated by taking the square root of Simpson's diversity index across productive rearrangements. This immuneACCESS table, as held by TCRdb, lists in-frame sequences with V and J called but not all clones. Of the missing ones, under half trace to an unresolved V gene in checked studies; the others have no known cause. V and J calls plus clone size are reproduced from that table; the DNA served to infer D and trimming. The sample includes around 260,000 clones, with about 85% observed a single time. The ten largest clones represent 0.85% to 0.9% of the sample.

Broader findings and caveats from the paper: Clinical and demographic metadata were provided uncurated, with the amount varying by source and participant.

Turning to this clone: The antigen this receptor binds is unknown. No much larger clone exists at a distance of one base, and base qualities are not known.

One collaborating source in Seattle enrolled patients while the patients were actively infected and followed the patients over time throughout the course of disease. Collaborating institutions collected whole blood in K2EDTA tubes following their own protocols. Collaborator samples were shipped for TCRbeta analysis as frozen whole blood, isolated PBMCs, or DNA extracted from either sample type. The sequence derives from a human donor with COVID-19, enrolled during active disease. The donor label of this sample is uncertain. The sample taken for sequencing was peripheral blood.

The CDR3 here reads CASSQERQGRAEAFF. The nucleotide sequence reads TGTGCCAGCAGCCAAGAGAGGCAGGGGCGGGCTGAAGCTTTCTTT. This receptor chain uses TRBV3-1 (or the pseudogene TRBV3-2) and TRBJ1-1; 6 matching bases give a weak D call of TRBD1. Trimming at the junction amounts to 0 bases on V and 6 bases on J, and the germline ends lie 14 bases apart. Taken from the germline V gene (reference sequence), the CDR1 and CDR2 loops are LGHDT and YNNKEL. Spanning cysteine to phenylalanine, the CDR3 consists of 15 amino acids. Only the CDR3 DNA stays, 45 bases, in frame from base 1.